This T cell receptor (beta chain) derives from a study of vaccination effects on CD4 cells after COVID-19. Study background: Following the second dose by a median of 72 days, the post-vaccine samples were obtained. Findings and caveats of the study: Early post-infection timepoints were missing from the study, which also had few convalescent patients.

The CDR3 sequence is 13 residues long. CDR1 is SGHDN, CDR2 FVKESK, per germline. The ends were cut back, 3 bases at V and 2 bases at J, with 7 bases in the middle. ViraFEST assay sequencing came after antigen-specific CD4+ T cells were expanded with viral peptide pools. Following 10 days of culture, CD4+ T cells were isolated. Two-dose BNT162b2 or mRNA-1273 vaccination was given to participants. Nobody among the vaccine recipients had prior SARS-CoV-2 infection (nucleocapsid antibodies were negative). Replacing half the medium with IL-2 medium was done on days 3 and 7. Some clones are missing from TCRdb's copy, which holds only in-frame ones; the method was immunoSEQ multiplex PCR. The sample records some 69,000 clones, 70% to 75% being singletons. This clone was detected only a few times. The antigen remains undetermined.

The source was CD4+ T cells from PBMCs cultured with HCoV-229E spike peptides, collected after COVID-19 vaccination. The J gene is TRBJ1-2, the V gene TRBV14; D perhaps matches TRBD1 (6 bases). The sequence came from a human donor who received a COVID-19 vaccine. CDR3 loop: CASSQQGNYGYTF. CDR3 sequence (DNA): TGTGCCAGCAGCCAGCAGGGGAACTATGGCTACACCTTC. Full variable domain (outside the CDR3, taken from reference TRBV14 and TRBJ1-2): EAGVTQFPSHSVIEKGQTVTLRCDPISGHDNLYWYRRVMGKEIKFLLHFVKESKQDESGMPNNRFLAERTGGTYSTLKVQPAELEDSGVYFCASSQQGNYGYTFGSGTRLTVV.